This TCR beta chain was profiled in a study of Ad26.COV2.S vaccination and SARS-CoV-2 variants. Study background: Ad26.COV2.S given intramuscularly, once or twice 56 days apart.

Regarding treatment: some 20 received Ad26.COV2.S at low or high dose, single or two shots; about 5 received placebo; per-sample allocation not given. The investigators took samples on day 63 after the first vaccine or placebo injection. An adult donor aged 18-55 years was enrolled in Boston. Expressing Wuhan-strain SARS-CoV-2 spike, an Ad26 vector served as the vaccine. The CDR3 is 18 residues long. Germline lookup yields CDR1 SEHNR and CDR2 FQNEAQ (reference sequence). J lost 2 bases, V lost 1 base, and 7 bases had no gene match. Method: immunoSEQ multiplex PCR; TCRdb's copy keeps in-frame clones and lacks some. This sample has about 440,000 clones, with about 92% found just once.

The sequence came from a person aged 18 to 65 who received the Ad26.COV2.S COVID-19 vaccine or a placebo. Source: peripheral blood, taken in a trial of Ad26.COV2.S vaccine versus placebo. The genes are TRBV7-9 and TRBJ2-1, with TRBD2 matching 11 bases. CDR3 residues: CASSLGLAGGGAYNEQFF. CDR3 nucleotides: TGTGCCAGCAGCTTAGGCCTAGCGGGAGGAGGGGCCTACAATGAGCAGTTCTTC.